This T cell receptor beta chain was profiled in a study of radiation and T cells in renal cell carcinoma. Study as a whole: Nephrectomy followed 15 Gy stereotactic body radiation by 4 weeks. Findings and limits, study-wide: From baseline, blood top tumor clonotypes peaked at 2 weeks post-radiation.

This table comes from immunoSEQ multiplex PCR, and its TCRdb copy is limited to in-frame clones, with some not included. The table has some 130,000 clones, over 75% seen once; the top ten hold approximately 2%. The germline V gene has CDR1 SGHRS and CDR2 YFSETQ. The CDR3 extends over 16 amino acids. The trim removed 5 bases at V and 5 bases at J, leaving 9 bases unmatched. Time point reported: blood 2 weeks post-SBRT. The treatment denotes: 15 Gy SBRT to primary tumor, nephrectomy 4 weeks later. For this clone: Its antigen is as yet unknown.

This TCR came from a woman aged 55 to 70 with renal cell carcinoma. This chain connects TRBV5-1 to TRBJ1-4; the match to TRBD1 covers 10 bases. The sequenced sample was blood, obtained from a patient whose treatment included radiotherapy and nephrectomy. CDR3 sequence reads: CASRPNPGQGNEKLFF. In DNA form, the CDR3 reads TGCGCCAGCAGACCTAACCCGGGACAGGGGAATGAAAAACTGTTTTTT.